The TCR beta chain under discussion was sequenced for a study of OX40 agonist ivuxolimab in advanced cancers. The method was immunoSEQ multiplex PCR; TCRdb's version includes in-frame clones alone and lacks a portion of them. The table records tens of thousands of clones, around 88% of them present only once. V lost 6 bases and J lost 6, with 14 bases in between. The CDR3 totals 14 residues. The germline CDR1 and CDR2 sequences are ENHRY and SYGVKD. The chain has TRBV10-3 and TRBJ1-4; D may be TRBD1 (6 bases). The receptor's source is an adult with an advanced solid tumor such as melanoma, head and neck, liver or kidney cancer. The sequences come from CD4+ or CD8+ T cells sorted from blood, collected in a trial of the OX40 agonist ivuxolimab. CDR3 sequence: CAISQQGSDEKLFF. In DNA, the CDR3 is TGTGCCATCAGCCAACAGGGATCGGATGAAAAACTGTTTTTT.